This T cell receptor (beta chain) was obtained from a study of CD8+ T cells in alopecia areata. Comment on this clone: Its antigen is not identified.

Study-wide results and caveats: Especially in alopecia totalis/universalis, lesional scalp showed greater clonality than normal scalp did.

Those with alopecia areata gave lesional scalp punch biopsies and peripheral blood. TCR sequencing used cDNA made by reverse transcription of extracted RNA. Here immunoSEQ multiplex PCR was the method, and the copy in TCRdb shows in-frame clones only, minus some. The sample shows about 140,000 clones, 40% to 65% of them seen only once. The specimen comprised CD4+ T cells sorted from blood, sampled at week 0. The TCR was taken from a human donor with alopecia areata.

The CDR3: CASSLRGFGGEAFF. In DNA form, the CDR3 reads TGTGCCAGCAGTTTAAGAGGGTTTGGTGGCGAAGCTTTCTTT. The rearrangement uses TRBV27 and TRBJ1-1; no definite D call. The CDR3 loop spans 14 amino acids. Trimming shortened V by 2 bases and J by 8 bases, and 15 bases separated the two germline ends. Germline V gene lookup returns CDR1 MNHEY and CDR2 SMNVEV (reference sequence).